Shown below are 7 T cell receptor beta chains from a single sample sequenced in a study of cytomegalovirus exposure and HLA in healthy donors. PCR used 60 Vbeta primers and 13 Jbeta primers. Here immunoSEQ multiplex PCR was the method, and the copy in TCRdb shows in-frame clones only, minus some. The repertoire includes over 100,000 clones, around four fifths of them detected once, and about 7.4% sits in the top ten. Input material: PBMCs. The source of these receptors is a woman between 50 and 59 years old in good health and CMV-seropositive.

A few counts support this clone. With only one base between it and a far larger clone, this is likely a read error. The chain carries TRBV4-2 and TRBJ2-7; D is undetermined. V was pared by 0 bases and J by 2 bases, with 8 bases between. The germline V gene has CDR1 LGHNA and CDR2 YNFKEQ. This CDR3 region has 14 residues. The CDR3 loop is CASSQEPTPYEQYF. CDR3 nucleotides: TGTGCCAGCAGCCAAGAACCGACTCCCTACGAGCAGTACTTC.

The V gene is TRBV28, the J gene TRBJ2-1; TRBD2 agrees at 7 bases. V shed 3 bases and J 9 bases; nucleotides not matched to a gene: 11. The V gene's germline CDR1 is MDHEN and CDR2 SYDVKM. This CDR3 has 15 residues. CDR3 residues: CASSFGGSPFGEQFF. CDR3 nucleotide sequence: TGTGCCAGCAGTTTCGGGGGGAGCCCGTTTGGTGAGCAGTTCTTC.

Only one count was recorded for this clone. The chain carries TRBV5-1 and TRBJ1-1; no clear D. CDR3 length: 14 amino acids. Trimming pared 0 bases from V and 0 bases from J, leaving 6 bases between. Per germline, CDR1 SGHRS and CDR2 YFSETQ. The CDR3 reads CASSLDTMNTEAFF. The CDR3, as DNA: TGCGCCAGCAGCTTGGACACCATGAACACTGAAGCTTTCTTT.

This chain connects TRBV7-8 to TRBJ2-1; 11 bases align to TRBD2. After removal of 5 bases from V and 4 bases from J, the junction contained 4 bases not matched to a gene. Per germline, CDR1 SGHVS and CDR2 FQNEAQ. The CDR3 runs 15 residues. The CDR3 spells CASSITSGGYNEQFF. The DNA of the CDR3 is TGTGCCAGCAGCATAACTAGCGGGGGATACAATGAGCAGTTCTTC. The full variable domain, completed using reference TRBV7-8 and TRBJ2-1, is GAGVSQSPRYKVAKRGQDVALRCDPISGHVSLFWYQQALGQGPEFLTYFQNEAQLDKSGLPSDRFFAERPEGSVSTLKIQRTQQEDSAVYLCASSITSGGYNEQFFGPGTRLTVL.

This chain joins TRBV18 and TRBJ2-1; 8 bases match TRBD1. The length of the CDR3 is 15 residues. Germline V gene data show CDR1 as KGHSH and CDR2 as LQKENI. The trim removed 3 bases at V and 5 bases at J, leaving 6 bases unmatched. CDR3 sequence reads: CASSPSTGANNEQFF. CDR3 nucleotides: TGTGCCAGCTCACCCTCGACAGGGGCGAACAATGAGCAGTTCTTC.

This chain links TRBV19 with TRBJ1-4; 9 nucleotides match TRBD1. J lost 3 bases, V lost 9 bases, and 5 bases had no gene match. This CDR3 is 14 amino acids long. Germline CDR1 LNHDA, CDR2 SQIVND (reference sequence). The CDR3 DNA reads TGTGCCAGCGCGACAGGGGGGGCTAATGAAAAACTGTTTTTT. Translating gives CASATGGANEKLFF.

The chain combines TRBV7-8 with TRBJ2-7; TRBD1 matches 11 bases. Germline V CDR1 and CDR2: SGHVS, FQNEAQ. The CDR3 contains 18 residues. Losses at the gene ends were 3 bases for V and 7 bases for J; bases not matched to a gene: 17. The CDR3 sequence: CASSFPPLTGTGGGEQYF. As DNA, the CDR3 is TGTGCCAGCAGCTTTCCCCCACTAACCGGGACAGGGGGAGGAGAGCAGTACTTC. Using reference TRBV7-8 and TRBJ2-7 for the parts outside the CDR3, the full variable domain is GAGVSQSPRYKVAKRGQDVALRCDPISGHVSLFWYQQALGQGPEFLTYFQNEAQLDKSGLPSDRFFAERPEGSVSTLKIQRTQQEDSAVYLCASSFPPLTGTGGGEQYFGPGTRLTVT.